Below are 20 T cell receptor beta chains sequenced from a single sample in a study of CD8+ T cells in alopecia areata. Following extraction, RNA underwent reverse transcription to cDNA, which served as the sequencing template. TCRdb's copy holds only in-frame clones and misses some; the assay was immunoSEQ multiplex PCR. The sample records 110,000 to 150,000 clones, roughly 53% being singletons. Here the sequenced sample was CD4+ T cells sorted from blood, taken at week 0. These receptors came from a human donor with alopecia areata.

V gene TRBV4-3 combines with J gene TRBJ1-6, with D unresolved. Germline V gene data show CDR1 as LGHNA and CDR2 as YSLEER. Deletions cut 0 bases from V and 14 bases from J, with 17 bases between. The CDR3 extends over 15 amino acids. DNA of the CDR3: TGCGCCAGCAGCCAAGACTTTGCCCGCGGTTCGGCCCTCCACTTT. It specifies CASSQDFARGSALHF.

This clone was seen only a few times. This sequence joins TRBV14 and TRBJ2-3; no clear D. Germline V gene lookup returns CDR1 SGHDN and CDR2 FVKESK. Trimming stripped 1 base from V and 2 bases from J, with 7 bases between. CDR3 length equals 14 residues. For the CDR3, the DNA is TGTGCCAGCAGCCAAGGACTCGTCACAGATACGCAGTATTTT. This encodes CASSQGLVTDTQYF. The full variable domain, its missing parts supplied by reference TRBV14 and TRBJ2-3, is EAGVTQFPSHSVIEKGQTVTLRCDPISGHDNLYWYRRVMGKEIKFLLHFVKESKQDESGMPNNRFLAERTGGTYSTLKVQPAELEDSGVYFCASSQGLVTDTQYFGPGTRLTVL.

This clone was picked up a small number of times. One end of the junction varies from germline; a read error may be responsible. The CDR3 region has the DNA TGTGCCAGCAGCCAAGTGCACGACGCGGGGGAGACCCAGTACTTC. Residues: CASSQVHDAGETQYF. J is TRBJ2-5 and V is TRBV4-1; TRBD2 might be the D (6 bases). This CDR3 contains 15 residues. Per germline, CDR1 MGHRA and CDR2 YSYEKL.

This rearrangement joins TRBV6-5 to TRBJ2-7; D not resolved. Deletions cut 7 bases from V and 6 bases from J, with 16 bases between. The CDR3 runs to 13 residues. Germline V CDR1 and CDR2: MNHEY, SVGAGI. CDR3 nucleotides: TGTGCCAGCACCACCCCGGGTCTCTCCGAGCAGTACTTC. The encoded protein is CASTTPGLSEQYF.

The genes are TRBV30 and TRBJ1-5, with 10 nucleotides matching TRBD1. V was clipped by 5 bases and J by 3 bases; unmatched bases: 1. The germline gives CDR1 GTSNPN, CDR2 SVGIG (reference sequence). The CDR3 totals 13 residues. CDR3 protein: CAWGQGVNQPQHF. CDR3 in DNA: TGTGCCTGGGGACAGGGGGTCAATCAGCCCCAGCATTTT.

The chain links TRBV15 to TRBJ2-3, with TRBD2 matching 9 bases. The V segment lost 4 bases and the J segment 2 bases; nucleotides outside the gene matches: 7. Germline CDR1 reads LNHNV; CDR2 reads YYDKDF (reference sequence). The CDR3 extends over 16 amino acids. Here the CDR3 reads CATSNLAGTSTDTQYF. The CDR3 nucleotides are TGTGCCACCAGCAATCTAGCGGGGACGTCCACAGATACGCAGTATTTT.

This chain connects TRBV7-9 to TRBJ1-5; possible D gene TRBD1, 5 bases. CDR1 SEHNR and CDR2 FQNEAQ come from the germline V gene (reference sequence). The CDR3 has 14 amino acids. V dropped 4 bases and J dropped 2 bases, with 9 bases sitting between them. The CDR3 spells CASSSGGGNQPQHF. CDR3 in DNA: TGTGCCAGCAGCTCCGGGGGGGGCAATCAGCCCCAGCATTTT.

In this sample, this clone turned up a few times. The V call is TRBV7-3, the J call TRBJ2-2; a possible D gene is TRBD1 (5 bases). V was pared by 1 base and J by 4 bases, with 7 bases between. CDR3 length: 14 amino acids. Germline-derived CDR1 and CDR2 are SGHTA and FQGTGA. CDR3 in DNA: TGTGCCAGCAGCTTAATACAGGCCACCGGGGAGCTGTTTTTT. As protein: CASSLIQATGELFF. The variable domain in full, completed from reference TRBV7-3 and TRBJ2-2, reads GAGVSQTPSNKVTEKGKYVELRCDPISGHTALYWYRQSLGQGPEFLIYFQGTGAADDSGLPNDRFFAVRPEGSVSTLKIQRTERGDSAVYLCASSLIQATGELFFGEGSRLTVL.

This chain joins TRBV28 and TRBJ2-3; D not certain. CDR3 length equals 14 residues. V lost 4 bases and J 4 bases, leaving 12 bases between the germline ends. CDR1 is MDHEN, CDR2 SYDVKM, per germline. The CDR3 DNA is TGTGCCAGCAGTTCCCAGGTCCTGCCAGATACGCAGTATTTT. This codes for CASSSQVLPDTQYF. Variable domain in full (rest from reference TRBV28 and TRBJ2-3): DVKVTQSSRYLVKRTGEKVFLECVQDMDHENMFWYRQDPGLGLRLIYFSYDVKMKEKGDIPEGYSVSREKKERFSLILESASTNQTSMYLCASSSQVLPDTQYFGPGTRLTVL.

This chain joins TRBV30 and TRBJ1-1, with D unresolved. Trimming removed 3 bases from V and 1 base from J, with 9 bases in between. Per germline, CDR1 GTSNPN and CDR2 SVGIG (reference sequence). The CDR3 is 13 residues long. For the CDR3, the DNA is TGTGCCTGGAGCCGGACTACGAACACTGAAGCTTTCTTT. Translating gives CAWSRTTNTEAFF.

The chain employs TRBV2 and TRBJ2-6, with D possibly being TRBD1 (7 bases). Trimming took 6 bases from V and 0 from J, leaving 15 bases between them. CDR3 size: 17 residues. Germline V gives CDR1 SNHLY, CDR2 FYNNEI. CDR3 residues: CASSLNQGGSGANVLTF. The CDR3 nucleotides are TGTGCCAGCAGCCTCAATCAGGGGGGCTCTGGGGCCAACGTCCTGACTTTC. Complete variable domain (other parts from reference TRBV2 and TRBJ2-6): EPEVTQTPSHQVTQMGQEVILRCVPISNHLYFYWYRQILGQKVEFLVSFYNNEISEKSEIFDDQFSVERPDGSNFTLKIRSTKLEDSAMYFCASSLNQGGSGANVLTFGAGSRLTVL.

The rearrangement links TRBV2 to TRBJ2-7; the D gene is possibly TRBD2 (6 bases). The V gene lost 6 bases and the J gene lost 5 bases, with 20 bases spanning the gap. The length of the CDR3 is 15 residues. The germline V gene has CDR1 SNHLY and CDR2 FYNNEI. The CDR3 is CASRLRTSTGDEQYF. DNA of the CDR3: TGTGCCAGCAGGCTAAGGACCTCGACGGGGGACGAGCAGTACTTC.

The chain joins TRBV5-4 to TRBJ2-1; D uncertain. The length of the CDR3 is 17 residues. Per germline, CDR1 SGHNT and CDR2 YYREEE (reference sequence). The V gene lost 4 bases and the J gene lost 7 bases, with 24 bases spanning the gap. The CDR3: CASSRVGPHKTDNEQFF. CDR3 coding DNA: TGTGCCAGCAGCCGCGTTGGCCCGCATAAAACCGATAATGAGCAGTTCTTC.

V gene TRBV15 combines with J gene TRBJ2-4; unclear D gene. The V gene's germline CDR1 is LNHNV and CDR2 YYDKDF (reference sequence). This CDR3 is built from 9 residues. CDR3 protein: CAQWLIQYF. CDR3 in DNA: TGTGCTCAGTGGCTCATTCAGTACTTC. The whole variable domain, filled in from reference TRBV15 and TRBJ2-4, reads DAMVIQNPRYQVTQFGKPVTLSCSQTLNHNVMYWYQQKSSQAPKLLFHYYDKDFNNEADTPDNFQSRRPNTSFCFLDIRSPGLGDTAMYLCAQWLIQYFGAGTRLSVL.

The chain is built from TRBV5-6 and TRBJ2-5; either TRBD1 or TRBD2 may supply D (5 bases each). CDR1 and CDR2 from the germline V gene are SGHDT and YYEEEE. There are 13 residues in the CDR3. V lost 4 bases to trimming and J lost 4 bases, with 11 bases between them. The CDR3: CASSQLGGETQYF. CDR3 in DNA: TGTGCCAGCAGCCAACTTGGGGGAGAGACCCAGTACTTC.

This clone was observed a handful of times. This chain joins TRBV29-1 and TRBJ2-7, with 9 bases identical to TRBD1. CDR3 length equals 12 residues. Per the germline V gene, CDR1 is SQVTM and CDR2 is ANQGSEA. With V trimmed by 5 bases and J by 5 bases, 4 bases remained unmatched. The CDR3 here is CSVRTGDHEQYF. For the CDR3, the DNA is TGCAGCGTTCGGACAGGGGACCACGAGCAGTACTTC.

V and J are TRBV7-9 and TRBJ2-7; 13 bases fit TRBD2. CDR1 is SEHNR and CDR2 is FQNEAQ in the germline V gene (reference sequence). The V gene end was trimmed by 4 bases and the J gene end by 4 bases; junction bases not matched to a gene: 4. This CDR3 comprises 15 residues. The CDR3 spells CASSSRLAGGYEQYF. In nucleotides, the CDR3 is TGTGCCAGCAGCTCCAGACTAGCGGGGGGATACGAGCAGTACTTC.

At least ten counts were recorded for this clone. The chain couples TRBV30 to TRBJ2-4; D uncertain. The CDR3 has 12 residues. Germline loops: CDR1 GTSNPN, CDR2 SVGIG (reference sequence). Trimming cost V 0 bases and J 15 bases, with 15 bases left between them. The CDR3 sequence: CAWSVLGNTWYF. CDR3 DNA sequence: TGTGCCTGGAGTGTACTGGGCAACACCTGGTACTTC.

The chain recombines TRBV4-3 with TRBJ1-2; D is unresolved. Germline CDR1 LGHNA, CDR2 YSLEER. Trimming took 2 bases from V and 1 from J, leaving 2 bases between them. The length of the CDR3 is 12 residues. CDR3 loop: CASSQNNYGYTF. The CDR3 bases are TGCGCCAGCAGCCAAAATAACTATGGCTACACCTTC.

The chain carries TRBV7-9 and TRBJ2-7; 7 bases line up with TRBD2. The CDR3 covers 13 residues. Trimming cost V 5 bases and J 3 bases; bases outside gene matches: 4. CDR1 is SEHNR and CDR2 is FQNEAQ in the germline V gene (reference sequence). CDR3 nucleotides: TGTGCCAGCAGCCCTGGGACTATCTACGAGCAGTACTTC. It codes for CASSPGTIYEQYF.